This TCR beta chain was retrieved from a study of T cell responses to AZD1222 COVID-19 vaccine. About this clone: Its specificity is unknown.

Broader study findings: Spike-specific TCR breadth rose after two AZD1222 doses, and depth rose as well.

This CDR3 region has 16 residues. Germline lookup yields CDR1 SGHTA and CDR2 FQGNSA. V lost 5 bases and J 0 bases, leaving 16 bases between the germline ends. TCRdb's copy holds only in-frame clones and misses some; the assay was immunoSEQ multiplex PCR. The sample has about 220,000 clones, about 92% seen once. This TCR was sampled from an adult in good health. V gene TRBV7-2 combines with J gene TRBJ1-2; no clear D gene. The input for sequencing was peripheral blood, taken on day 0 of MenACWY control vaccination. The CDR3 loop is CASSPWTARSNYGYTF. In nucleotides, the CDR3 is TGTGCCAGCAGCCCTTGGACGGCTCGCTCTAACTATGGCTACACCTTC.